The source of this T cell receptor beta chain is a study of blood T cells in healthy people across ages. Study-wide results and caveats: Whereas aged donors had fewer naive CD4+ cells, long-lived donors had more of them and higher diversity. Strongly correlated with naive T cell percentage was TCR beta diversity.

PCR was performed a second time for roughly 6 to 12 cycles using a sample-barcoded 5' primer and a J-beta primer mix. Every cDNA molecule carried a tag from a template-switch adaptor bearing 12 random nucleotides. TCRdb independently ran MiXCR on the 5' RACE reads; one entry per CDR3 protein. Of around 780,000 distinct CDR3 sequences in the sample, about a quarter are singletons; the top ten hold around 3%. This clonotype was seen more than once but under ten times. Its antigen is still unknown. This sample was shared with a second study, whose subject was T cells of mothers and their children. From that second work: From each mother came over 9.5 million TCR beta CDR3 reads, and from each child came 2.5 million to 3 million.

The material sequenced was blood. The TCR was taken from a boy younger than 18 in good health.

CDR3 DNA sequence: TGTGCCAGCAGCCAGCCTAGCAGTTATGAGCAGTTCTTC. It specifies CASSQPSSYEQFF. This rearrangement joins TRBV3-1 to TRBJ2-7; perhaps TRBD2 as D (5 bases). The J call may not be correct, given that the DNA end is closer to TRBJ2-1. The CDR3 extends over 13 amino acids. CDR1 and CDR2 (germline): LGHDT, YNNKEL (reference sequence).